This TCR beta chain derives from a study of cytomegalovirus exposure and HLA in healthy donors listed by TCRdb under 2017. About the study as a whole: An earlier analysis of roughly 570 of the donors reported under 300 Gb of sequence data and 117 million unique TCR beta sequences obtained from 150 million to 200 million T cells. Roughly 300 gigabases of sequencing data and around 85 million unique TCR sequences made up an early release that covered 500 to 700 HLA-typed donors. Of the 300 to 500 genotyped donors, 75% to 85% were placed in the genetic ancestry cluster associated with self-reported Caucasian donors. The study aimed to test whether cataloging public T cell receptors could reveal signatures of past pathogen exposure. Using immunosequencing, the study profiled T cell repertoires from 550 to 750 subjects and related those repertoires to cytomegalovirus serostatus. Along with the roughly 670-subject first cohort, a separate validation cohort of 120 different subjects was used. The study combined high-throughput TCR immunosequencing, statistical association of individual TCRs with disease status, and machine learning to predict cytomegalovirus infection status. A later analysis re-analyzed previously published TCR beta repertoires from 650 to 800 donors and added high-resolution HLA genotyping to study TCR occurrence patterns. The later analysis used no new phenotypic data to find candidate immune exposures, relying instead on TCR beta sequences and their occurrence across donors. To decide whether each TCR beta V gene segment behaved as functional or pseudogenic, an earlier analysis of some 570 of the donors relied on high-throughput TCR beta sequencing. Donor age, sex, ethnicity and CMV serostatus were compiled together with the repertoire data. A later genetic analysis used genome-wide SNP genotypes for about three fifths of the roughly 700 donors, treating that subset as a discovery cohort. Every repertoire in the discovery cohort had been generated on one and the same sequencing platform. HLA typing included class I and class II loci at four-digit resolution. The number of donors typed differed by locus, with roughly 620-630 for A, B, C, DRB1 and DQB1, more than 500 for DQA1, 600 to 610 for DPA1, and approximately 470 for DPB1. About five DR-DQ haplotypes were treated as single units for association and clustering because of strong linkage in the cohort. On average, about 240,000 unique TCR beta nucleotide sequences were sequenced per donor among a few hundred genotyped donors of the cohort, with 15% to 20% of those sequences being non-productive. The paper's findings and limits, for the study overall: The study listed 150 to 200 TCR beta chains as associated with cytomegalovirus. CMV serostatus was the only immune exposure information available for the cohort. Assigning TCR associations to individual alleles was difficult when HLA alleles, especially DR and DQ, strongly co-occurred. Linkage disequilibrium might explain the correlated functional status among segregating V segments, but an unknown experimental factor could not be ruled out. In a later analysis, about 16,000 TCR beta sequences were associated with specific HLA alleles at a false discovery rate of 0.05. Most TCR sequences were observed very rarely across donors, whereas some public TCRs were present in many individuals. A further reported finding was that TCR beta sequences accurately predicted the HLA-A and HLA-B alleles for most subjects in the first cohort. Roughly uniform sequencing depth across donors was assumed in presence/absence analyses, although this assumption may not hold. Because some donors lacked HLA typing at each locus, the association tests relied only on the typed subset. In vitro tests confirmed that a few of the cytomegalovirus-associated TCR beta chains recognize cytomegalovirus antigens. Several of the top co-occurrence clusters appeared to be linked to parvovirus B19, influenza, CMV and Epstein-Barr virus, according to a later analysis. The earlier analysis of almost 600 of the donors excluded some 15 rarely observed V segments, including chromosome 9 orphons, because counts were too low. Broadly in line with IMGT annotations, most TCR beta V segments showed up in productive rearrangements about 87% or about 30% of the time in an earlier analysis of several hundred of the donors. A cluster of highly shared sequence variants was judged likely to be a technical artifact of the sequencing pipeline. A later analysis found that TCR association rates varied across HLA loci, with DRB1 alleles showing the most associated TCRs and HLA-C alleles the fewest. In both the original and validation cohorts, the classifier was reported to diagnose cytomegalovirus status with high specificity and sensitivity. It was suggested by the authors that the approach could potentially be generalized to other disease states and immunological phenotypes. An association between a missense DCLRE1C variant and V-gene and J-gene trimming of TCR beta chains was found in a later genetic analysis and replicated in an independent cohort. The 87-base-pair reads could not distinguish some IMGT-functional V segments, including TRBV6-2 and TRBV6-3, so those segments were excluded. Only TCR beta chains were sequenced in this cohort, and the absence of alpha or paired-chain data limited detectable features. In a later genetic analysis, fewer N-insertions in productive TCRs were reported among donors in an Asian-associated ancestry cluster than the 666-donor mean. Compared with equally common non-associated chains, HLA-associated TCR beta chains in a later analysis were more clonally expanded and had lower generation probabilities. In a later analysis, most CMV-associated TCR beta chains were found to appear HLA-restricted, with HLA associations seemingly driven largely by CMV exposure.

In total, approximately 700 healthy bone marrow donors made up the cohort. At the time of sampling, all cohort members were nominally healthy, though unrecorded immune exposures were likely present. The donor tested CMV seronegative and was one of the 352 seronegative cohort members. A peripheral blood sample was collected from each donor, and TCR beta sequencing was performed on peripheral blood mononuclear cells. Genomic DNA was extracted from the blood cell samples with the Qiagen DNeasy Blood Extraction Kit. Library preparation employed the immunoSEQ multiplex PCR assay. For the multiplex PCR, a mixture combining 60 forward primers for TCR Vbeta segments and 13 reverse primers for TCR Jbeta segments was used. Amplification of the CDR3 region of rearranged TCR beta genes was performed with a multiplex PCR assay on genomic DNA. On the Illumina HiSeq System, the amplified TCR beta libraries were sequenced as 87-base-pair reads. In the paper's pipeline: A later analysis counted approximately 84 million unique TCR beta chains across the 550 to 800 repertoires, and roughly 9.9 million of these chains were shared by at least two donors. To remove PCR and sequencing errors, raw reads were error-corrected and collapsed into unique sequences using a nearest-neighbor algorithm that merged closely related sequences. V, D and J gene segments were assigned by aligning CDR3 sequences to IMGT reference sequences. For a sequence to be retained, a match of at least six nucleotides to both a V gene segment and a J gene segment was required. Rearrangements were called productive when the CDR3 lacked stop codons and stayed in frame with V and J; all others were non-productive. Following IMGT convention, CDR3 was defined as the stretch from the second conserved V-encoded cysteine to the conserved J-encoded phenylalanine. The earlier analysis of 500 to 650 of the donors excluded any sequence lacking an unambiguous match to a single V gene segment. In an earlier analysis of a few hundred of the donors, a V segment was called functional when productive rearrangements were above 56.7%, and segregating when the standard deviation between donors exceeded 5%. A statistical classification framework was built to diagnose cytomegalovirus status from the catalog of TCR beta chain sequences. In a later analysis, V and J genes were assigned by comparing TCR nucleotide sequences against IMGT/GENE-DB human TR gene sequences. The TCRdist pipeline was used in a later analysis to assign CDR3 sequences and most-parsimonious VDJ recombination scenarios. In a later analysis, each TCR beta chain was defined by its CDR3 amino acid sequence together with its V-gene family, and reads lacking a unique V-gene family were excluded. In a later analysis, 500 to 650 highly shared, low-generation-probability nucleotide sequences were removed to address suspected cross-contamination and a sequencing artifact. In a later analysis, a clonal expansion index for each public chain was calculated from normalized within-repertoire ranks of inferred template counts. In a later analysis, generation probabilities were computed using a VDJ recombination model fitted to out-of-frame rearrangements, and the results were checked against IGoR. A later analysis scored TCR-TCR, TCR-HLA and TCR-CMV co-occurrence with hypergeometric tests, applying a repertoire-size bias correction to TCR pairs. To estimate false discovery rates, a later analysis permuted the HLA or CMV assignments 20 times. In a later analysis, co-occurring TCRs were grouped using DBSCAN, with TCRdist sequence similarity added in when clustering inside HLA-allele-positive subsets. Repertoires with fewer than 30,000 or more than 120,000 public chains, plus five repertoires with anomalous nucleotide sharing, were excluded from co-occurrence clustering. TCRdb stores this immuneACCESS table with in-frame sequences only. Part of the clones is absent; in the studies checked, under half of the shortfall reflects unresolved V genes, and no reason is known for the rest. V, J and clone size are taken as reported in that table, and D and trimming were inferred from the DNA itself. This sample gives 200,000 or so clones in total; over 70% of them show up just once. The ten largest make up over 1% of the sample.

Remarks on this clone: Its target antigen remains unknown. There are no base qualities to consult, and no much larger clone falls within one base.

The junction shows trimming of 7 bases on V and 2 bases on J, plus 15 bases between the germline ends. Taken from cysteine to phenylalanine, the CDR3 has 14 residues. Of the read, only the CDR3 DNA is kept; its 42 bases are in frame from base 1. CDR1 and CDR2 are drawn from the germline V gene (reference sequence): MNHNY, SVGAGI. The sequence links TRBV6-6 to TRBJ2-7; a tentative D call is TRBD2 (6 bases match). The sample comprised PBMCs. This TCR came from a man aged 25 to 45 in good health and CMV-seronegative. The CDR3 amino acid sequence is: CASIAPGRTYEQYF. The nucleotide sequence reads TGTGCCAGCATTGCCCCGGGGAGGACCTACGAGCAGTACTTC.